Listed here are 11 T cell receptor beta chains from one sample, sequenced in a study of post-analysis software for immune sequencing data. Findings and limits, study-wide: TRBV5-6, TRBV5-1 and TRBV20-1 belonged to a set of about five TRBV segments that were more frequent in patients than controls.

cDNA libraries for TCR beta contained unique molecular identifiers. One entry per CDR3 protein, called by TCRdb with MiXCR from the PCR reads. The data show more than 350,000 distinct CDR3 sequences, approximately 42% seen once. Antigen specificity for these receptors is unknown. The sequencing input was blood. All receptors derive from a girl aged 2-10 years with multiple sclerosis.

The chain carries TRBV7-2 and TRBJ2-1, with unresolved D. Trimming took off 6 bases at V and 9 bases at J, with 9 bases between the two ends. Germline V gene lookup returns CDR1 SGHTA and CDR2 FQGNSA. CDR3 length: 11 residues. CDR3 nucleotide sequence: TGTGCCAGCAGGACGTACGGTGAGCAGTTCTTC. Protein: CASRTYGEQFF. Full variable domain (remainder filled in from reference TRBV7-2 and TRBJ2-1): GAGVSQSPSNKVTEKGKDVELRCDPISGHTALYWYRQSLGQGLEFLIYFQGNSAPDKSGLPSDRFSAERTGGSVSTLTIQRTQQEDSAVYLCASRTYGEQFFGPGTRLTVL.

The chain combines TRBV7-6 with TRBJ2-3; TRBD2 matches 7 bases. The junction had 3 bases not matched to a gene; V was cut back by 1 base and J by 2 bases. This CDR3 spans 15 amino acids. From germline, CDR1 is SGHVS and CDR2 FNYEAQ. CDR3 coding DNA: TGTGCCAGCAGCTTAGTCGGGGGGTTCACAGATACGCAGTATTTT. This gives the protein CASSLVGGFTDTQYF.

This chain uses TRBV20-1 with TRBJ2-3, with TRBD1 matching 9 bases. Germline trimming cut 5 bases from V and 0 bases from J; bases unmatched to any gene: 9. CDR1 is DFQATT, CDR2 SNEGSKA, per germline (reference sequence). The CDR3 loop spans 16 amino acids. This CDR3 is CSAGKQGAASTDTQYF. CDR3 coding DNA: TGCAGTGCTGGAAAACAGGGGGCCGCTAGCACAGATACGCAGTATTTT.

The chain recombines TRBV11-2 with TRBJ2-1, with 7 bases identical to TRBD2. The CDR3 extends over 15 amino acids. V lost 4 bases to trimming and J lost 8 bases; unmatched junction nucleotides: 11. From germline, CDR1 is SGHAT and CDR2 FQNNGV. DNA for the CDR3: TGTGCCAGCAGCTCATCAGGGAGGGTCGGGGATGAGCAGTTCTTC. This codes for CASSSSGRVGDEQFF. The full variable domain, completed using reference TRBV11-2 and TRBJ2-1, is EAGVAQSPRYKIIEKRQSVAFWCNPISGHATLYWYQQILGQGPKLLIQFQNNGVVDDSQLPKDRFSAERLKGVDSTLKIQPAKLEDSAVYLCASSSSGRVGDEQFFGPGTRLTVL.

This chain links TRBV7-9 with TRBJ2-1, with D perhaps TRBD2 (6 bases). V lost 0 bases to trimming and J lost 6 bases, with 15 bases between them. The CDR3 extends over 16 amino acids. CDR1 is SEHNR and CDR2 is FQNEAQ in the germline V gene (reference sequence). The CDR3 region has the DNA TGTGCCAGCAGCTTAGCGAGGAGCGGGTCTTGCAATGAGCAGTTCTTC. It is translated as CASSLARSGSCNEQFF.

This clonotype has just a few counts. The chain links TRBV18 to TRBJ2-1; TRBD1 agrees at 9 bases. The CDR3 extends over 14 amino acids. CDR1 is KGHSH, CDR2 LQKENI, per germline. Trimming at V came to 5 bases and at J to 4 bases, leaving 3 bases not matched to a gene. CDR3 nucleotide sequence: TGTGCCAGCTCAGACGGACAGGGGTACAATGAGCAGTTCTTC. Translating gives CASSDGQGYNEQFF.

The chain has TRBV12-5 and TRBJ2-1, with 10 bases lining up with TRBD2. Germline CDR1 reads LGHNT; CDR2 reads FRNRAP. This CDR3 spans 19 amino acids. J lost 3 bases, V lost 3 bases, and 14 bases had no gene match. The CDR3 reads CASGFPPPSSGSFYNEQFF. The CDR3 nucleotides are TGTGCTAGTGGTTTTCCCCCCCCATCTAGCGGGAGTTTCTACAATGAGCAGTTCTTC.

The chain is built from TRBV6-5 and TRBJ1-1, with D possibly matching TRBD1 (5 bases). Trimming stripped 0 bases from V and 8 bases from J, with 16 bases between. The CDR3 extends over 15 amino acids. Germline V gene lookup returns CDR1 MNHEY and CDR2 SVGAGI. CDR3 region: CASSYSSIPSGEAFF. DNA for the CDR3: TGTGCCAGCAGTTACTCGAGTATCCCCTCAGGGGAAGCTTTCTTT.

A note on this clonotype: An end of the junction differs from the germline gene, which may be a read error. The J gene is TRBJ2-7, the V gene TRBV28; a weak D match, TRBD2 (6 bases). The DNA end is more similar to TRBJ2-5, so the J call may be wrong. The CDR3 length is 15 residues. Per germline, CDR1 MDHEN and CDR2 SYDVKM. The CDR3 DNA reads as TGTGCCGGCAGTCTGCCCTCGGGGGTTGGCGAGACCCAGTACTTC. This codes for CAGSLPSGVGETQYF.

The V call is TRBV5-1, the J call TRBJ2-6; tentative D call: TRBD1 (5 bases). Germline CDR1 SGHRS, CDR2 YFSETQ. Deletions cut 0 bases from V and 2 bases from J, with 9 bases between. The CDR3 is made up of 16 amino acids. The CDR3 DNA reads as TGCGCCAGCAGCTTGGGGAGCAGGGCTGGGGCCAACGTCCTGACTTTC. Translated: CASSLGSRAGANVLTF. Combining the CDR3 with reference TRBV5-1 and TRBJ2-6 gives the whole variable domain KAGVTQTPRYLIKTRGQQVTLSCSPISGHRSVSWYQQTPGQGLQFLFEYFSETQRNKGNFPGRFSGRQFSNSRSEMNVSTLELGDSALYLCASSLGSRAGANVLTFGAGSRLTVL.

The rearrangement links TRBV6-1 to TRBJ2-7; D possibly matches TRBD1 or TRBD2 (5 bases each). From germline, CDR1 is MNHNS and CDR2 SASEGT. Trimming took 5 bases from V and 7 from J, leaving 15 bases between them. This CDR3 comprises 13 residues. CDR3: CASSTRAEREQYF. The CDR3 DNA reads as TGTGCCAGCAGTACCAGGGCCGAGCGGGAGCAGTACTTC.